The 9 T cell receptor beta chains listed next were all sequenced from one sample in a study of shared clonotypes between healthy human individuals. Terminally differentiated effector memory CD45RA+ cells were left out of the naive CD8 fraction, which was CD45RO-negative and positively selected for CCR7. Some clones are missing from TCRdb's copy, which holds only in-frame ones; the method was immunoSEQ multiplex PCR. The sample holds about 2.2 million clones, 93% seen once. Sequencing was done on a sample of naive CD8+ T cells from PBMCs. The receptors here all came from a man younger than 30 in good health. Some clones in this sample may be carry-over from other donors' samples.

This chain links TRBV6-5 with TRBJ2-7, with D tentatively TRBD1 (6 bases). The germline CDR1 and CDR2 sequences are MNHEY and SVGAGI. The CDR3 is made up of 16 amino acids. Trimming removed 0 bases at V and 2 bases at J, with 14 bases between. The CDR3 spells CASSYSFRGQTYEQYF. The CDR3 DNA follows: TGTGCCAGCAGTTACTCTTTTCGCGGACAGACCTACGAGCAGTACTTC.

V and J are TRBV29-1 and TRBJ2-7; TRBD2 matches at 8 bases. The CDR3 covers 15 residues. Looked up from germline, CDR1 is SQVTM and CDR2 is ANQGSEA. The V and J ends lost 0 bases and 6 bases, in that order; junction bases with no gene match: 10. CDR3 bases: TGCAGCGTTGAAGATTACGGGAGGGCCGGGCGCGAGCAGTACTTC. Translation: CSVEDYGRAGREQYF.

Here the CDR3 reads CASSPLEGSLDEQYF. The CDR3 DNA follows: TGTGCCAGCTCCCCCCTCGAGGGGAGTCTGGACGAGCAGTACTTC. The gene calls are TRBV7-2 and TRBJ2-7; D assignment may be TRBD1 or TRBD2 (5 bases each). V shed 8 bases and J shed 5 bases, with 22 bases lying between them. Germline V gene data show CDR1 as SGHTA and CDR2 as FQGNSA. CDR3 length equals 15 residues. Full variable domain (rest looked up from reference TRBV7-2 and TRBJ2-7): GAGVSQSPSNKVTEKGKDVELRCDPISGHTALYWYRQSLGQGLEFLIYFQGNSAPDKSGLPSDRFSAERTGGSVSTLTIQRTQQEDSAVYLCASSPLEGSLDEQYFGPGTRLTVT.

This clone was observed a single time. The sample has other DNA sequences that encode this CDR3 too. The chain carries TRBV27 and TRBJ1-1; D is unresolved. V shed 2 bases and J shed 1 base, with 8 bases lying between them. The CDR3 has 14 residues. CDR1 and CDR2 (germline): MNHEY, SMNVEV (reference sequence). The CDR3 coding sequence is TGTGCCAGCAGTTTACGGACCCGGAACACTGAAGCTTTCTTT. It encodes CASSLRTRNTEAFF.

The CDR3 nucleotides read TGTGCCATCAGTGAGGGAGGGGGGGATACTGAAGCTTTCTTT. Protein sequence: CAISEGGGDTEAFF. The chain recombines TRBV10-3 with TRBJ1-1; the D gene is possibly TRBD1 (6 bases). The length of the CDR3 is 14 residues. V lost 2 bases and J lost 5, with 12 bases in between. In germline, CDR1 is ENHRY, CDR2 SYGVKD.

About this clone: Other DNA sequences from this sample encode an identical CDR3 as well. The genes are TRBV30 and TRBJ2-2; tentatively, D is TRBD1 or TRBD2 (5 bases each). The CDR3 spans 13 residues. Per germline, CDR1 GTSNPN and CDR2 SVGIG (reference sequence). V dropped 3 bases and J dropped 5 bases, with 10 bases sitting between them. Here the CDR3 DNA reads TGTGCCTGGAGAACTGGGGGAACCGGGGAGCTGTTTTTT. Amino acids: CAWRTGGTGELFF.

The V and J genes are TRBV5-1 and TRBJ1-2; D is undetermined. Germline V gene lookup returns CDR1 SGHRS and CDR2 YFSETQ. V was clipped by 0 bases and J by 2 bases, with 8 bases between them. The CDR3 loop spans 14 amino acids. As DNA, the CDR3 is TGCGCCAGCAGCTTGGCGGCCAAGAACTATGGCTACACCTTC. Encoded protein: CASSLAAKNYGYTF. Full variable domain (missing parts from reference TRBV5-1 and TRBJ1-2): KAGVTQTPRYLIKTRGQQVTLSCSPISGHRSVSWYQQTPGQGLQFLFEYFSETQRNKGNFPGRFSGRQFSNSRSEMNVSTLELGDSALYLCASSLAAKNYGYTFGSGTRLTVV.

V is TRBV7-8 and J is TRBJ1-2; D perhaps matches TRBD1 (6 bases). The CDR3 is 15 amino acids. V lost 5 bases and J 4 bases, leaving 17 bases between the germline ends. CDR1 is SGHVS and CDR2 is FQNEAQ in the germline V gene. CDR3 amino acids: CASSPSPGVGYGYTF. CDR3 DNA: TGTGCCAGCAGCCCTTCACCAGGGGTCGGCTATGGCTACACCTTC.

This rearrangement joins TRBV19 to TRBJ2-1; 12 bases fit TRBD2. The ends lost 5 bases at V and 4 bases at J; junction bases unmatched: 6. The CDR3 is made up of 16 amino acids. From germline, CDR1 is LNHDA and CDR2 SQIVND (reference sequence). CDR3 amino acids: CASSLGTSGPYNEQFF. In DNA form, the CDR3 reads TGTGCCAGTAGTCTAGGGACTAGCGGGCCTTACAATGAGCAGTTCTTC.